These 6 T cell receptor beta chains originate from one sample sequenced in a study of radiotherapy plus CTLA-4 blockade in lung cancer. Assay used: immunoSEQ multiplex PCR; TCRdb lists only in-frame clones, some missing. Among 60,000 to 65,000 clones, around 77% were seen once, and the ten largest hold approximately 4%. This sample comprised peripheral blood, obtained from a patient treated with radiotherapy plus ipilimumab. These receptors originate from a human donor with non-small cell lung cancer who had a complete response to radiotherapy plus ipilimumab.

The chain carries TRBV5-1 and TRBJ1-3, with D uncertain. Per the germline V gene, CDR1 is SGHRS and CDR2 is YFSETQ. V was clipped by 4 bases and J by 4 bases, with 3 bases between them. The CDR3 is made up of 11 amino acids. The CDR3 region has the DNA TGCGCCAGCAGCGGCGGAAACACCATATATTTT. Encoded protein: CASSGGNTIYF.

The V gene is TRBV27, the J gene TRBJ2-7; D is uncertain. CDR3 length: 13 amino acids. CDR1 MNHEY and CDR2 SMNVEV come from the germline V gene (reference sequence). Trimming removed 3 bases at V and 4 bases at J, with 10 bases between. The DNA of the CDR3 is TGTGCCAGCAGTTTTGCGGCTTCATACGAGCAGTACTTC. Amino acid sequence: CASSFAASYEQYF.

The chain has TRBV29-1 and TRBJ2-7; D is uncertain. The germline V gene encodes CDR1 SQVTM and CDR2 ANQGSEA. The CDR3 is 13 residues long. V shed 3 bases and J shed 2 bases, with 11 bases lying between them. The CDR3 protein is CSVEQQTPYEQYV. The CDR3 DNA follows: TGCAGCGTTGAGCAACAGACCCCCTACGAGCAGTACGTC.

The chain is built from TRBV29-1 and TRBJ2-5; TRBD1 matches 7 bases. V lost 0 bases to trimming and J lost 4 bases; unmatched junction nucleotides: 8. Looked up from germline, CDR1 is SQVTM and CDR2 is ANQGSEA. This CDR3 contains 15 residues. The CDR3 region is CSVEDALAGGETQYF. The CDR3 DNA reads TGCAGCGTTGAAGATGCGTTGGCAGGGGGAGAGACCCAGTACTTC.

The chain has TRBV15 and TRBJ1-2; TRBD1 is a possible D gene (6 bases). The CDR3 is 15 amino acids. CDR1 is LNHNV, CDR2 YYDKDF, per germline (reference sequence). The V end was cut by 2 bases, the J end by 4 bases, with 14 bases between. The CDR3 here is CATSRSRDTSYGYTF. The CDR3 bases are TGTGCCACCAGCAGAAGCCGGGACACATCCTATGGCTACACCTTC.

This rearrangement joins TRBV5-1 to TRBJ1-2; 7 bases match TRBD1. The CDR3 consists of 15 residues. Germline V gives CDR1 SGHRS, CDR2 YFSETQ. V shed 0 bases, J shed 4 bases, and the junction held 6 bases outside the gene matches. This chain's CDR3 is CASSLGTDRTYGYTF. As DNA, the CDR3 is TGCGCCAGCAGCTTGGGGACGGACAGGACCTATGGCTACACCTTC.